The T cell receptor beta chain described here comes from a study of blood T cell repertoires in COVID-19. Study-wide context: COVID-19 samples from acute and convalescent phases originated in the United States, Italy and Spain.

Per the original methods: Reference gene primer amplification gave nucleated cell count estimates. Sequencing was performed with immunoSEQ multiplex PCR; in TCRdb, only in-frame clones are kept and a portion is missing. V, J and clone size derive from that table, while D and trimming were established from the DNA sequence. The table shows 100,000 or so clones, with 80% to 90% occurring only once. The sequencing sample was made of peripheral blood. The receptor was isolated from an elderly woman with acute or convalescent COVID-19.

The CDR3 DNA follows: TGTGCCAGTAGTATACAGGGACAGGGGAGCGGCTACACCTTC. Its protein is CASSIQGQGSGYTF. The V and J genes are TRBV19 and TRBJ1-2, with 10 bases matching TRBD1. The V gene end was trimmed by 2 bases and the J gene end by 8 bases; junction bases not matched to a gene: 5. Germline assignment: CDR1 LNHDA and CDR2 SQIVND (reference sequence). The CDR3 consists of 14 residues.